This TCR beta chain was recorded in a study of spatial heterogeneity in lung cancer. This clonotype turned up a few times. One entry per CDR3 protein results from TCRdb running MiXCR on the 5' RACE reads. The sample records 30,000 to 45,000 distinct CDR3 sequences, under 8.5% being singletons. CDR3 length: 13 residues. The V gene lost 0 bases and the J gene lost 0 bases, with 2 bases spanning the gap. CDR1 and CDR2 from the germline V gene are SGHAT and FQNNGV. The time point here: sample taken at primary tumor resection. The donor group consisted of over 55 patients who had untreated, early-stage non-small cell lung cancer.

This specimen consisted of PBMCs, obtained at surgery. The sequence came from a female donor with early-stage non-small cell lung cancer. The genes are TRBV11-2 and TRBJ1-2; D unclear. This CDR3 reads CASSLDPNYGYTF. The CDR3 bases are TGTGCCAGCAGCTTAGATCCTAACTATGGCTACACCTTC.